A single TCR beta chain is shown here with its context. These data come from a study of shared clonotypes between healthy human individuals. The authors split each subset's genomic DNA evenly across several immunoSEQ plates. TCRdb's table, derived via immunoSEQ multiplex PCR, lists solely in-frame clones and lacks some. The table includes under 2,500,000 clones, approximately 96% detected once. V was trimmed by 0 bases and J by 1 base, leaving 8 bases between them. The CDR3 totals 15 residues. The germline gives CDR1 LGHNA, CDR2 YSLEER. This chain joins TRBV4-3 and TRBJ2-3; D is perhaps TRBD2 (5 bases). The specimen sequenced was naive CD4+ T cells sorted from blood. Subset described: CD45RA+ positively selected. The TCR comes from a man younger than 35 in good health. The CDR3, as DNA: TGCGCCAGCAGCCAAGATGAGGGAGGCACAGATACGCAGTATTTT. Its protein product is CASSQDEGGTDTQYF.